The rows below give T cell receptor beta chains drawn from one sample of a study of blood T cell repertoires in COVID-19. The assay was immunoSEQ multiplex PCR, and TCRdb's table has in-frame clones only and misses some. The sample holds fewer than 65,000 clones, around 87% seen once. The sequenced material came from peripheral blood. These receptor sequences come from a man aged 55 to 70 with acute or convalescent COVID-19. Both conserved end residues are part of each CDR3. A D gene is named only where the DNA matches it firmly. Size tells how often a clone was seen (once, few, many) or the class of an expanded clone, and some rows leave it out.

j_gene: TRBJ1-2
v_gene: TRBV4-3
d_gene: TRBD1
abundance: once
CDR3nt: TGCGCCAGCAGCCAAGATGCGGACAGGGATCCTTACTATGGCTACACCTTC
CDR3aa: CASSQDADRDPYYGYTF

j_gene: TRBJ2-3
v_gene: TRBV5-1
d_gene: -
abundance: -
CDR3nt: TGCGCCAGCAGCGCAGGACAGTCCACAGATACGCAGTATTTT
CDR3aa: CASSAGQSTDTQYF

j_gene: TRBJ1-1
v_gene: TRBV6-2/TRBV6-3
d_gene: TRBD1
abundance: once
CDR3nt: TGTGCCAGCAGTCTACAGGGGGCCGCTTTCTTT
CDR3aa: CASSLQGAAFF

j_gene: TRBJ1-5
v_gene: TRBV6-2/TRBV6-3
d_gene: -
abundance: -
CDR3nt: TGTGCCAGCAGCAGGGACATTTTGGGGGCCCAGCATTTT
CDR3aa: CASSRDILGAQHF

j_gene: TRBJ1-2
v_gene: TRBV5-6
d_gene: -
abundance: once
CDR3nt: TGTGCCAGCAGCTTTGTCCGCGAGATCTATGGCTACACCTTC
CDR3aa: CASSFVREIYGYTF

j_gene: TRBJ2-1
v_gene: TRBV19
d_gene: -
abundance: -
CDR3nt: TGTGCCAGTAGGATCCACGGCGCGGGGTATGACAATGAGCAGTTCTTC
CDR3aa: CASRIHGAGYDNEQFF

j_gene: TRBJ2-1
v_gene: TRBV7-8
d_gene: -
abundance: -
CDR3nt: TGTGCCAGCAGCTTACCCCAAGACAGGGAGGCTACCAATGAGCAGTTCTTC
CDR3aa: CASSLPQDREATNEQFF

j_gene: TRBJ1-1
v_gene: TRBV4-3
d_gene: -
abundance: -
CDR3nt: TGCGCCAGCAGCGGCGGGCTTTTGGACACTGAAGCTTTCTTT
CDR3aa: CASSGGLLDTEAFF

j_gene: TRBJ1-2
v_gene: TRBV6-5
d_gene: -
abundance: -
CDR3nt: TGTGCCAGCAGGCAGGCTCATACCTCCCCCTCTGGCTACACCTTC
CDR3aa: CASRQAHTSPSGYTF

j_gene: TRBJ2-5
v_gene: TRBV9
d_gene: -
abundance: -
CDR3nt: TGTGCCAGCAGCGTCCAGGGGAATTTCGGGGAGACCCAGTACTTC
CDR3aa: CASSVQGNFGETQYF

j_gene: TRBJ1-1
v_gene: TRBV12-3/TRBV12-4
d_gene: -
abundance: -
CDR3nt: TGTGCCAGCAGTTGGACAGAGAACACTGAAGCTTTCTTT
CDR3aa: CASSWTENTEAFF

j_gene: TRBJ1-3
v_gene: TRBV19
d_gene: -
abundance: -
CDR3nt: TGTGCCAGTAGTCCCCGGGGAGACCGAAACACCATATATTTT
CDR3aa: CASSPRGDRNTIYF

j_gene: TRBJ2-1
v_gene: TRBV3-1/TRBV3-2
d_gene: -
abundance: -
CDR3nt: TGTGCCAGCAGCCAAGATTTTGTGACTAGCAATGAGCAGTTCTTC
CDR3aa: CASSQDFVTSNEQFF

j_gene: TRBJ1-5
v_gene: TRBV4-2
d_gene: TRBD1
abundance: -
CDR3nt: TGTGCCAGCAGCCCGGGACAGGGGGGACATTATAGCAATCAGCCCCAGCATTTT
CDR3aa: CASSPGQGGHYSNQPQHF

j_gene: TRBJ2-5
v_gene: TRBV7-7
d_gene: TRBD1
abundance: -
CDR3nt: TGTGCTAGCAGCTCTGGGACAGCCCCGGCAGAGACCCAGTACTTC
CDR3aa: CASSSGTAPAETQYF

j_gene: TRBJ2-5
v_gene: TRBV19
d_gene: -
abundance: -
CDR3nt: TGTGCCAGTAGTCTCGCCGGGTTCCAAGAGACCCAGTACTTC
CDR3aa: CASSLAGFQETQYF

j_gene: TRBJ2-1
v_gene: TRBV7-6
d_gene: TRBD2
abundance: few
CDR3nt: TGTGCCAGCAGCGTACCACTAGCGGGGGTAAATGAGCAGTTCTTC
CDR3aa: CASSVPLAGVNEQFF

j_gene: TRBJ1-2
v_gene: TRBV6-5
d_gene: TRBD1
abundance: -
CDR3nt: TGTGCCAGCAGTTTATCAGGGGGCTACTATGGCTACACCTTC
CDR3aa: CASSLSGGYYGYTF

j_gene: TRBJ1-1
v_gene: TRBV5-1
d_gene: -
abundance: -
CDR3nt: TGCGCCAGCACGCCTACCACCATGAACACTGAAGCTTTCTTT
CDR3aa: CASTPTTMNTEAFF

j_gene: TRBJ1-4
v_gene: TRBV2
d_gene: -
abundance: -
CDR3nt: TGTGCCAGCAGAAAACCCGGGGGACCCGGCACTAATGAAAAACTGTTTTTT
CDR3aa: CASRKPGGPGTNEKLFF

j_gene: TRBJ1-3
v_gene: TRBV5-6
d_gene: -
abundance: -
CDR3nt: TGTGCCAGCACCGCATTGAGCTCTGGAAACACCATATATTTT
CDR3aa: CASTALSSGNTIYF

j_gene: TRBJ2-7
v_gene: TRBV29-1
d_gene: -
abundance: -
CDR3nt: TGCAGCGTTGAAGGGGGGACTCCTAACGAGCAGTACTTC
CDR3aa: CSVEGGTPNEQYF

j_gene: TRBJ1-1
v_gene: TRBV9
d_gene: TRBD1
abundance: -
CDR3nt: TGTGCCAGCAGCACAAGACAGGGATTGAACACTGAAGCTTTCTTT
CDR3aa: CASSTRQGLNTEAFF

j_gene: TRBJ1-6
v_gene: TRBV18
d_gene: TRBD1
abundance: few
CDR3nt: TGTGCCAGCTCACCGGACAGGGTTTCACCCCTCCACTTT
CDR3aa: CASSPDRVSPLHF

j_gene: TRBJ2-5
v_gene: TRBV6-5
d_gene: TRBD2
abundance: -
CDR3nt: TGTGCCAGCCTAAATAGCGGGGGGCGAGAGACCCAGTACTTC
CDR3aa: CASLNSGGRETQYF

j_gene: TRBJ1-5
v_gene: TRBV24-1
d_gene: TRBD1
abundance: -
CDR3nt: TGTGCCACCAGTAAGTGGACAGGAAGCAATCAGCCCCAGCATTTT
CDR3aa: CATSKWTGSNQPQHF

j_gene: TRBJ1-2
v_gene: TRBV5-4
d_gene: -
abundance: -
CDR3nt: TGTGCCAGCAGCTTGGACAGATTTAACTATGGCTACACCTTC
CDR3aa: CASSLDRFNYGYTF

j_gene: TRBJ1-5
v_gene: TRBV7-3
d_gene: -
abundance: -
CDR3nt: TGTGCCAGCAGAAGACACGGTCGTAGGCAGCCCCAGCATTTT
CDR3aa: CASRRHGRRQPQHF

j_gene: TRBJ1-1
v_gene: TRBV6-5
d_gene: -
abundance: once
CDR3nt: TGTGCCGTTACCACGGAGGGTGTCGCTGAAGCTTTCTTT
CDR3aa: CAVTTEGVAEAFF

j_gene: TRBJ1-2
v_gene: TRBV3-1/TRBV3-2
d_gene: -
abundance: -
CDR3nt: TGTGCCAGCAGCCAAGGAGTTGGCTACACCTTC
CDR3aa: CASSQGVGYTF

j_gene: TRBJ1-6
v_gene: TRBV6-1
d_gene: TRBD1
abundance: -
CDR3nt: TGTGCCAGCAGTGAAGGGACAGGCTCGCCCCTCCACTTT
CDR3aa: CASSEGTGSPLHF

j_gene: TRBJ1-3
v_gene: TRBV18
d_gene: TRBD1
abundance: -
CDR3nt: TGTGCCAGCTCACCAGGACAGGCCACCTCTGGAAACACCATATATTTT
CDR3aa: CASSPGQATSGNTIYF

j_gene: TRBJ2-2
v_gene: TRBV10-3
d_gene: TRBD2
abundance: -
CDR3nt: TGTGCCATCAGCCCTTTTGGGGCTAGCGGCACCGGGGAGCTGTTTTTT
CDR3aa: CAISPFGASGTGELFF

j_gene: TRBJ2-1
v_gene: TRBV3-1/TRBV3-2
d_gene: -
abundance: -
CDR3nt: TGTGCCAGCAGCCAAAACCCTTTGTCGGGCAATGAGCAGTTCTTC
CDR3aa: CASSQNPLSGNEQFF

j_gene: TRBJ1-1
v_gene: TRBV9
d_gene: -
abundance: -
CDR3nt: TGTGCCAGCAGCGTAGATCCTTCCGGTGAAGCTTTCTTT
CDR3aa: CASSVDPSGEAFF

j_gene: TRBJ1-5
v_gene: TRBV19
d_gene: -
abundance: -
CDR3nt: TGTGCCAGTAGTCAGGGATCGGGCAATCAGCCCCAGCATTTT
CDR3aa: CASSQGSGNQPQHF

j_gene: TRBJ2-1
v_gene: TRBV15
d_gene: -
abundance: -
CDR3nt: TGTGCCACCAGCAGAACCCAGGGTAGCTCCTACAATGAGCAGTTCTTC
CDR3aa: CATSRTQGSSYNEQFF

j_gene: TRBJ2-1
v_gene: TRBV6-2/TRBV6-3
d_gene: -
abundance: -
CDR3nt: TGTGCCAGCAGTTCCCAGACTAGTGCTTACAATGAGCAGTTCTTC
CDR3aa: CASSSQTSAYNEQFF

j_gene: TRBJ1-2
v_gene: TRBV9
d_gene: TRBD1
abundance: -
CDR3nt: TGTGCCAGCAGCGTAGGGAAGCCGGGACAGGGAGTTAACTATGGCTACACCTTC
CDR3aa: CASSVGKPGQGVNYGYTF

j_gene: TRBJ1-1
v_gene: TRBV14
d_gene: TRBD1
abundance: few
CDR3nt: TGTGCCAGCAGCCCGACAGGGCTGAACACTGAAGCTTTCTTT
CDR3aa: CASSPTGLNTEAFF

j_gene: TRBJ1-6
v_gene: TRBV11-2
d_gene: TRBD1
abundance: medium-sized
CDR3nt: TGTGCCAGCAGCTCCCTCAGGGGGCGCGGTTCACCCCTCCACTTT
CDR3aa: CASSSLRGRGSPLHF

j_gene: TRBJ1-4
v_gene: TRBV2
d_gene: -
abundance: few
CDR3nt: TGTGCCAGCAGTGAAACCCTGGCGGTCGGGGCTAATGAAAAACTGTTTTTT
CDR3aa: CASSETLAVGANEKLFF

j_gene: TRBJ1-2
v_gene: TRBV13
d_gene: TRBD1
abundance: -
CDR3nt: TGTGCCAGCAGCGCCGGACAGGGGCCTTACTATGGCTACACCTTC
CDR3aa: CASSAGQGPYYGYTF

j_gene: TRBJ2-5
v_gene: TRBV4-3
d_gene: TRBD2
abundance: -
CDR3nt: TGCGCCAGCAGCCAAGACGGGTACCGGCGGGGGCAAGAGACCCAGTACTTC
CDR3aa: CASSQDGYRRGQETQYF

j_gene: TRBJ1-2
v_gene: TRBV24-1
d_gene: -
abundance: once
CDR3nt: TGTGCCACCAGCCTAGGACAGTCTTATGGCTACACCTTC
CDR3aa: CATSLGQSYGYTF

j_gene: TRBJ2-7
v_gene: TRBV4-3
d_gene: -
abundance: -
CDR3nt: TGCGCCAGCAGCCAAGGAATGGGGGCGCCAACCTACGAGCAGTACTTC
CDR3aa: CASSQGMGAPTYEQYF

j_gene: TRBJ2-4
v_gene: TRBV19
d_gene: TRBD2
abundance: -
CDR3nt: TGTGCCGGTGGGCCGCGGGCGGGGGGTAACATTCAGTACTTC
CDR3aa: CAGGPRAGGNIQYF

j_gene: TRBJ2-7
v_gene: TRBV18
d_gene: -
abundance: -
CDR3nt: TGTGCCAGCTCAGGAGCCGGAGGATCCTACGAGCAGTACTTC
CDR3aa: CASSGAGGSYEQYF

j_gene: TRBJ2-7
v_gene: TRBV7-8
d_gene: TRBD1
abundance: -
CDR3nt: TGTGCCAGCACCATACTGGTGGCAGGGGGAGCCTACGAGCAGTACTTC
CDR3aa: CASTILVAGGAYEQYF

j_gene: TRBJ1-2
v_gene: TRBV9
d_gene: -
abundance: -
CDR3nt: TGTGCCAGCAGCGTAGATGCGGACAGCTATGGCTACACCTTC
CDR3aa: CASSVDADSYGYTF

j_gene: TRBJ2-3
v_gene: TRBV29-1
d_gene: TRBD2
abundance: -
CDR3nt: TGCAGCGTTGAAGCGGGGGGGCCCCTAGATACGCAGTATTTT
CDR3aa: CSVEAGGPLDTQYF